Each of the 14 T cell receptor beta chains below was sequenced from the same sample in a study of CD8 T cells in Susac syndrome. Reverse transcription of about 0.5 to 1 ug RNA was carried out with random hexamers. TCRdb itself ran the immunoSEQ multiplex PCR reads through MiXCR, one entry per CDR3 protein. The data contain some 260,000 distinct CDR3 sequences, about 85% of them singletons. Material: CD8+ T cells from PBMCs. These receptors came from a human donor with multiple sclerosis.

This chain uses TRBV12-3 or TRBV12-4 with TRBJ2-1; 8 bases agree with TRBD2. The CDR3 extends over 17 amino acids. Trimming removed 7 bases from V and 3 bases from J; junction bases left unmatched: 14. The chain's CDR3 is CASTFPTSGSDYNEQFF. The CDR3 DNA reads TGTGCCAGCACCTTCCCCACCAGCGGGAGCGACTACAATGAGCAGTTCTTC.

The gene calls are TRBV9 and TRBJ2-7, with TRBD1 matching 9 bases. V was clipped by 3 bases and J by 4 bases; unmatched bases: 8. The CDR3 sequence is 15 residues long. Germline CDR1 is SGDLS and CDR2 is YYNGEE. CDR3 sequence (DNA): TGTGCCAGCAGCGGTGAGGGACAGGGTCTTTACGAGCAGTACTTC. Its protein product is CASSGEGQGLYEQYF.

V gene TRBV14 combines with J gene TRBJ2-7; either TRBD1 or TRBD2 may supply D (6 bases each). The length of the CDR3 is 17 residues. Per germline, CDR1 SGHDN and CDR2 FVKESK. With 1 base removed from V and 5 bases from J, the gap between germline ends came to 21 bases. CDR3 sequence (DNA): TGTGCCAGCAGCCAAGGTTTTCCTGGGGGCGGGATCCACGAGCAGTACTTC. Protein sequence: CASSQGFPGGGIHEQYF. Using reference TRBV14 and TRBJ2-7 for the parts outside the CDR3, the full variable domain is EAGVTQFPSHSVIEKGQTVTLRCDPISGHDNLYWYRRVMGKEIKFLLHFVKESKQDESGMPNNRFLAERTGGTYSTLKVQPAELEDSGVYFCASSQGFPGGGIHEQYFGPGTRLTVT.

The genes are TRBV15 and TRBJ2-7; no clear D. The CDR3 runs to 12 residues. CDR1 LNHNV and CDR2 YYDKDF come from the germline V gene (reference sequence). V was pared by 8 bases and J by 6 bases, with 14 bases between. CDR3 sequence reads: CATGIGSGEQYF. The CDR3 DNA follows: TGTGCCACCGGCATAGGGTCGGGCGAGCAGTACTTC.

V is TRBV9 and J is TRBJ1-6; D remains ambiguous. This CDR3 has 11 residues. The V gene lost 4 bases and the J gene lost 17 bases, with 13 bases spanning the gap. CDR1 is SGDLS, CDR2 YYNGEE, per germline. The CDR3, as DNA: TGTGCCAGCAGCTCCGACGGTCAGGTCCACTTT. Amino acids: CASSSDGQVHF.

This clonotype occurred a few times. V is TRBV5-4 and J is TRBJ2-7; 9 bases map to TRBD1. Looked up from germline, CDR1 is SGHNT and CDR2 is YYREEE (reference sequence). V gave up 3 bases and J gave up 2 bases; unmatched junction bases: 6. This CDR3 has 15 amino acids. The CDR3 coding sequence is TGTGCCAGCAGCTGGGGACAGGGCCTAACCTACGAGCAGTACTTC. This translates into CASSWGQGLTYEQYF.

The table lists this clonotype with a few counts. This sequence joins TRBV6-2 or TRBV6-3 and TRBJ2-7; D not resolved. Germline V gives CDR1 MNHEY, CDR2 SVGEGT. V shed 2 bases and J shed 3 bases, with 8 bases lying between them. This CDR3 region has 13 residues. In DNA, the CDR3 is TGTGCCAGCAGTTACGGTAGCTACTACGAGCAGTACTTC. Translated, it gives CASSYGSYYEQYF.

This clonotype came up a few times. The V and J genes are TRBV7-9 and TRBJ1-5; 7 positions agree with TRBD1. The germline V gene encodes CDR1 SEHNR and CDR2 FQNEAQ (reference sequence). The CDR3 runs to 17 residues. V dropped 4 bases and J dropped 1; count of bases not matched to a gene: 10. The CDR3 reads CASSSDRELGSNQPQHF. The CDR3 coding sequence is TGTGCCAGCAGCTCCGACAGGGAACTGGGGAGCAATCAGCCCCAGCATTTT.

This chain joins TRBV4-1 and TRBJ2-1, with TRBD2 matching over 10 bases. CDR3 length: 18 residues. V was clipped by 0 bases and J by 0 bases; unmatched bases: 5. Germline V gene lookup returns CDR1 MGHRA and CDR2 YSYEKL. CDR3: CASSQDFLAGGSYNEQFF. DNA of the CDR3: TGCGCCAGCAGCCAAGATTTCTTAGCGGGAGGCTCCTACAATGAGCAGTTCTTC.

The CDR3 spells CASTTRGYTGELFF. CDR3 DNA sequence: TGTGCCAGCACCACTAGGGGGTACACCGGGGAGCTGTTTTTT. The chain combines TRBV28 with TRBJ2-2; D is perhaps TRBD1 (6 bases). V lost 7 bases and J 3 bases, leaving 12 bases between the germline ends. CDR1 and CDR2 from the germline V gene are MDHEN and SYDVKM. The CDR3 length is 14 residues.

The chain uses TRBV29-1 and TRBJ1-6; no reliable D call. Per germline, CDR1 SQVTM and CDR2 ANQGSEA. The length of the CDR3 is 12 residues. This CDR3 is CAVSRENSPLHF. The CDR3, as DNA: TGCGCGGTTTCTAGGGAGAATTCACCCCTCCACTTT.

The CDR3 bases are TGTGCCAGCAGTCCGGCTAGCGGGATTCGTATAGATACGCAGTATTTT. It codes for CASSPASGIRIDTQYF. The chain links TRBV27 to TRBJ2-3; 9 bases map to TRBD2. This CDR3 has 16 amino acids. CDR1 and CDR2 from the germline V gene are MNHEY and SMNVEV (reference sequence). With V trimmed by 5 bases and J by 5 bases, 11 bases remained unmatched.

This clonotype came up a few times. The chain couples TRBV5-1 to TRBJ2-7; tentative D call: TRBD2 (6 bases). V was clipped by 4 bases and J by 0 bases, with 17 bases between them. CDR3 size: 16 residues. Germline V lookup: CDR1 SGHRS, CDR2 YFSETQ. This chain's CDR3 is CASSPGGGRSSYEQYF. Written as DNA, the CDR3 is TGCGCCAGCAGCCCCGGTGGGGGGAGGAGCTCCTACGAGCAGTACTTC.

This sequence joins TRBV21-1 and TRBJ2-1; no check of the table's D call, TRBD2, against the DNA was made. TRBV21-1 is a pseudogene locus. CDR3 length equals 14 residues. DNA of the CDR3: TGTGCCAGCAGAGGGGGACTAGAGATTAATGAGCAGTTCTTC. It translates to CASRGGLEINEQFF.